A selection of T cell receptor beta chains follows, all from one sample in a study of Graves' ophthalmopathy and Graves' hyperthyroidism. TCRdb recomputed calls from the multiplex PCR reads with MiXCR, one row per CDR3 protein. This sample carries roughly 700,000 distinct CDR3 sequences, 40% of them seen once, and the ten largest clones take around 40%. Sequencing was carried out using peripheral blood. The receptors derive from an adult man with Graves' ophthalmopathy. Each CDR3 is given without its conserved first and last residue.

>TRBV7-9|TRBJ1-3
ASSQGAGNTIY
>TRBV19|TRBJ1-2
ASSPPGLYGYT
>TRBV5-4|TRBJ2-7
ASSLDVGSYEQY
>TRBV6-1|TRBJ1-6
ASRLGQGFDSPLH
>TRBV10-3|TRBJ1-2
AAVGQLYGYT
>TRBV29-1|TRBJ1-2
SADGYT
>TRBV6-4|TRBJ1-1
ASRPDSDTEAF
>TRBV10-3|TRBJ1-2
AISYLGSLDGGYT
>TRBV15|TRBJ2-7
ATSRGREAYEQY
>TRBV3-1|TRBJ1-2
ASSQWSENYGYT